This T cell receptor (beta chain) was identified in a study of cytomegalovirus exposure and HLA in healthy donors (dated by TCRdb to the late 2010s). Describing the broader study: According to an earlier analysis of several hundred of the donors, 150 million to 200 million T cells yielded some 110 million unique TCR beta sequences and around 280 Gb of sequence data. Around 300 gigabases of sequencing data and tens of millions of unique TCR sequences were included in an early release covering 550 to 650 HLA-typed donors. Of the 350 to 400 genotyped donors, around 81% fell in the genetic ancestry cluster associated with self-reported Caucasian donors. The study was designed to test whether signatures of past pathogen exposure could be identified by cataloging public T cell receptors. The study used immunosequencing to profile the T cell repertoires of approximately 640 subjects and linked those repertoires to cytomegalovirus serostatus. Besides the first cohort of approximately 670 subjects, a separate validation cohort made up of about 120 different subjects was used. To predict cytomegalovirus infection status, the study brought together high-throughput TCR immunosequencing, statistical association of individual TCRs with disease status, and machine learning. To study patterns of TCR occurrence, a later analysis re-analyzed previously published TCR beta repertoires from 550 to 800 donors and added high-resolution HLA genotyping. The later analysis used no new phenotypic data to find candidate immune exposures, relying instead on TCR beta sequences and their occurrence across donors. An earlier analysis of a few hundred of the donors applied high-throughput TCR beta sequencing to assess whether each TCR beta V gene segment acted as functional or pseudogenic. Alongside the repertoire data, information on donor age, sex, ethnicity and CMV serostatus was compiled. A later genetic analysis took genome-wide SNP genotypes for about 55% of the 666 donors and used that subset as a discovery cohort. All discovery cohort repertoires had been generated using a single sequencing platform. HLA typing covered class I and class II loci at four-digit resolution. The number of donors typed differed by locus, with 629-630 for A, B, C, DRB1 and DQB1, roughly 520 for DQA1, 606 for DPA1, and 472 for DPB1. Roughly 5 DR-DQ haplotypes were handled as single units for association and clustering because linkage in the cohort was strong. On average, about 240,000 unique TCR beta nucleotide sequences were sequenced per donor among 300 to 500 genotyped donors of the cohort, with roughly 18% of those sequences being non-productive.

Beyond this particular receptor, the publication reports: In the study, some 160 TCR beta chains were listed as associated with cytomegalovirus. A further reported finding was that TCR beta sequences accurately predicted the HLA-A and HLA-B alleles for most subjects in the first cohort. In this cohort, only TCR beta chains were sequenced, and detectable features were limited by the absence of alpha or paired-chain data. Strong co-occurrence of HLA alleles, especially DR and DQ, made assigning TCR associations to individual alleles difficult. Most TCR sequences were seen in very few donors, while some public TCRs were found in many individuals. The earlier analysis of about 600 of the donors excluded approximately 17 rarely observed V segments, including chromosome 9 orphons, because counts were too low. According to a later analysis, TCR association rates differed among HLA loci, with DRB1 alleles showing the most associated TCRs and HLA-C alleles showing the fewest. The authors suggested that the approach could potentially be generalized to other disease states and immunological phenotypes. For the cohort, immune exposure information was limited to CMV serostatus. The classifier was reported to diagnose cytomegalovirus status with high specificity and sensitivity in both the original cohort and the validation cohort. A few of the identified cytomegalovirus-associated TCR beta chains were confirmed in vitro to be specific for cytomegalovirus antigens. A later analysis reported that several top co-occurrence clusters appeared linked to parvovirus B19, influenza, CMV and Epstein-Barr virus. Presence/absence analyses assumed roughly uniform sequencing depth across donors, an assumption that may not hold. HLA typing was unavailable for some donors at each locus, so association tests used only the typed subset. Because the 87-base-pair reads could not distinguish some IMGT-functional V segments, including TRBV6-2 and TRBV6-3, those segments were excluded. In a later analysis, HLA-associated TCR beta chains showed more clonal expansion and lower generation probabilities than non-associated chains that were equally common. V-gene and J-gene trimming of TCR beta chains was associated with a missense DCLRE1C variant in a later genetic analysis, and the association was replicated in an independent cohort. A cluster of highly shared sequence variants was judged likely to be a technical artifact of the sequencing pipeline. Broadly in line with IMGT annotations, most TCR beta V segments showed up in productive rearrangements about 90% or about 30% of the time in an earlier analysis of 450 to 600 of the donors. Linkage disequilibrium might explain the correlated functional status among segregating V segments, but an unknown experimental factor could not be ruled out. According to a later genetic analysis, donors in an Asian-associated ancestry cluster had fewer N-insertions in productive TCRs than the roughly 700-donor mean. A later analysis found that most CMV-associated TCR beta chains appeared HLA-restricted, with HLA associations seemingly driven largely by CMV exposure. In a later analysis, some 18,000 TCR beta sequences were associated with specific HLA alleles at a false discovery rate of 0.05.

CDR1 and CDR2, looked up from the germline V gene, are SGHTA and FQGTGA. The CDR3 spans 15 residues, from the cysteine through the phenylalanine. Left in the record is the CDR3 DNA by itself, 45 bases read in frame from the first base. Trimming takes 0 bases from V and 5 bases from J, and the germline ends sit 10 bases apart. The protocol used for the library was the immunoSEQ multiplex PCR assay. A mixture of 60 forward primers for TCR Vbeta segments and 13 reverse primers for TCR Jbeta segments was used in the multiplex PCR. Amplification of the CDR3 region of rearranged TCR beta genes was performed with a multiplex PCR assay on genomic DNA. The amplified TCR beta libraries were sequenced on the Illumina HiSeq System as 87-base-pair reads. The authors' pipeline ran thus. Across the 500 to 700 repertoires, a later analysis counted roughly 84 million unique TCR beta chains, 9 million to 14 million of which were shared by at least two donors. Raw reads were error-corrected and collapsed into unique sequences by a nearest-neighbor algorithm in which closely related sequences were merged to remove PCR and sequencing errors. To assign V, D and J gene segments, CDR3 sequences were aligned to IMGT reference sequences. For a sequence to be retained, a match of at least six nucleotides to both a V gene segment and a J gene segment was required. Rearrangements were called productive when the CDR3 lacked stop codons and stayed in frame with V and J; all others were non-productive. CDR3 was defined according to IMGT convention as the region running from the second conserved V-encoded cysteine to the conserved J-encoded phenylalanine. The earlier analysis of some 600 of the donors excluded sequences that lacked an unambiguous match to a single V gene segment. In an earlier analysis of several hundred of the donors, V segments were called functional above 56.7% productive rearrangements and were called segregating when the between-donor standard deviation exceeded 5%. A statistical classification framework was developed to diagnose cytomegalovirus status using the catalog of TCR beta chain sequences. A later analysis assigned V and J genes by comparing TCR nucleotide sequences with IMGT/GENE-DB human TR gene sequences. In a later analysis, CDR3 sequences and most-parsimonious VDJ recombination scenarios were assigned using the TCRdist pipeline. A later analysis defined each TCR beta chain by its CDR3 amino acid sequence plus V-gene family, and excluded reads lacking a unique V-gene family. As a way to deal with suspected cross-contamination and a sequencing artifact, a later analysis dropped approximately 590 nucleotide sequences that were highly shared and had low generation probability. For each public chain, a later analysis derived a clonal expansion index from normalized ranks of inferred template counts within each repertoire. In a later analysis, generation probabilities were computed using a VDJ recombination model fitted to out-of-frame rearrangements, and the results were checked against IGoR. In a later analysis, hypergeometric tests were used to score TCR-TCR, TCR-HLA and TCR-CMV co-occurrence, with a repertoire-size bias correction applied to TCR pairs. To estimate false discovery rates, a later analysis permuted the HLA or CMV assignments 20 times. In a later analysis, co-occurring TCRs were grouped using DBSCAN, with TCRdist sequence similarity added in when clustering inside HLA-allele-positive subsets. Co-occurrence clustering excluded repertoires with fewer than 30,000 or more than 120,000 public chains, plus five with anomalous nucleotide sharing. The clones in this table, taken by TCRdb from immuneACCESS, are in-frame only. Not every clone is retained; where verified, under half of the shortfall comes from an unresolved V gene, and the cause of the rest is unknown. The D gene and trimming were derived from the DNA, and the V and J assignments and clone size from that table. The sample profile shows around 170,000 clones; around four fifths of them were found once. Clones ranked in the top ten supply about 1.5% of the sample.

This clone appeared a single time. There is no known antigen for this receptor. No quality values exist for individual bases; no much larger clone is one base distant. The cohort consisted of approximately 670 healthy bone marrow donors. At the time of sampling, every cohort member was nominally healthy, though immune exposures that went unrecorded were likely present. The donor was CMV seronegative and was included in the group of around 320 seronegative cohort members. Each donor provided a peripheral blood sample, and peripheral blood mononuclear cells were used for TCR beta sequencing. Genomic DNA was extracted from the blood cell samples with the Qiagen DNeasy Blood Extraction Kit.

This sequence was found in a male donor in good health and CMV-seronegative. The chain was built from TRBV7-3 and TRBJ2-2, and possibly TRBD2, on 5 matching bases. The sequencing sample was made of PBMCs. CDR3 loop: CASSLTATGTGELFF. The sequence in DNA is TGTGCCAGCAGCTTAACGGCGACGGGGACCGGGGAGCTGTTTTTT.